The next 6 T cell receptor beta chains were all read from a single sample in a study of Graves' ophthalmopathy and Graves' hyperthyroidism listed by TCRdb under 2018. For sequencing, an Illumina HiSeq 2000 was employed. TCR beta CDR3 regions were amplified from RNA transcripts for repertoire sequencing. The first round of RT-PCR was done with HTBI primers and the Qiagen OneStep RT-PCR kit, and was followed by a second round of multiplex PCR, then size selection and purification. In-frame beta chains were kept once TCRdb had trimmed the public reads at Q25 with fastp and called clones with MiXCR. A single entry per CDR3 protein holds the most common genes and DNA from its merged rows. Across this sample there are 260,000 or so distinct CDR3 sequences, with 45% seen only once. The ten largest account for more than 45% of the sample. The specimen was peripheral blood. The receptor source for this set is an adult man with Graves' ophthalmopathy.

This clonotype was counted between two and nine times. This chain connects TRBV11-2 to TRBJ1-2; 8 bases align to TRBD1. The CDR3 has 14 residues. Germline V gene sequence: CDR1 SGHAT, CDR2 FQNNGV. The V gene end was trimmed by 3 bases and the J gene end by 6 bases; junction bases not matched to a gene: 6. CDR3 DNA sequence: TGTGCCAGCAGCTTCCAGGGGGCGCGAGATGGCTACACCTTC. Encoded protein: CASSFQGARDGYTF.

This clonotype has a count of ten or more. V and J are TRBV25-1 and TRBJ1-1; D gene unclear. V gave up 4 bases and J gave up 3 bases, with 9 bases separating them. The CDR3 has 13 amino acids. Per the germline V gene, CDR1 is MGHDK and CDR2 is SYGVNS. CDR3 sequence reads: CASSGDPDTEAFF. In DNA form, the CDR3 reads TGTGCCAGCAGTGGGGATCCGGACACTGAAGCTTTCTTT.

This clonotype was picked up a small number of times. The chain employs TRBV15 and TRBJ1-5; a possible D gene is TRBD1 (6 bases). The ends were cut back, 3 bases at V and 4 bases at J, with 13 bases in the middle. The CDR3 consists of 15 residues. Germline V gene data show CDR1 as LNHNV and CDR2 as YYDKDF (reference sequence). CDR3 coding DNA: TGTGCCACCAGCAGGGCAAGGGGGGGTAATCAGCCCCAGCATTTT. This sequence encodes CATSRARGGNQPQHF.

The V and J genes are TRBV11-2 and TRBJ2-5; possibly TRBD2 for D (6 bases). Matching the DNA end better, TRBJ2-7 makes the J call doubtful. The germline V gene encodes CDR1 SGHAT and CDR2 FQNNGV. The CDR3 sequence is 16 residues long. CDR3 bases: TGTGCCAGCAGCTTAGTAGCGGATTCTTCTTCCTACGAGCAGTACTTC. Encoded protein: CASSLVADSSSYEQYF.

V usage is TRBV7-8 and J usage is TRBJ2-5, with 8 bases identical to TRBD1. The germline gives CDR1 SGHVS, CDR2 FQNEAQ. The CDR3 totals 15 residues. V lost 5 bases and J lost 9; bases outside the gene matches: 14. In DNA form, the CDR3 reads TGTGCCAGCAGCCCCCGGGACAGGCCGTTTCAGGCCCAGTACTTC. Its protein product is CASSPRDRPFQAQYF. Full variable domain (outside the CDR3, taken from reference TRBV7-8 and TRBJ2-5): GAGVSQSPRYKVAKRGQDVALRCDPISGHVSLFWYQQALGQGPEFLTYFQNEAQLDKSGLPSDRFFAERPEGSVSTLKIQRTQQEDSAVYLCASSPRDRPFQAQYFGPGTRLLVL.

For this clonotype: At one end the junction does not follow the germline gene, possibly because of a read error. The rearrangement uses TRBV12-3 or TRBV12-4 and TRBJ1-2; TRBD1 agrees at 10 bases. The CDR3 is 15 amino acids. CDR3 residues: CASSVAGTGARGYTF. CDR3 nucleotide sequence: TGTGCCAGCAGTGTAGCCGGGACAGGGGCAAGGGGCTACACCTTC.